These T cell receptor beta chains were read from a single sample in a study of Ad26.COV2.S vaccination and SARS-CoV-2 variants. The assay was immunoSEQ multiplex PCR, and TCRdb's table has in-frame clones only and misses some. There are 300,000 to 400,000 clones in the sample; 92% occur only once, and 3% to 5% lies in the top ten. Specimen: peripheral blood, collected after recovery from COVID-19. These receptors all stem from a human donor who had recovered from COVID-19. The CDR3 runs from the conserved cysteine through the conserved F or W. The order of the fields is clone size, J gene, V gene, D gene, CDR3 DNA, CDR3 protein. A D gene is named only where the DNA matches it firmly. Expanded clones get a size class; other rows say once, few or many, or leave the size out.

-	TRBJ1-1	TRBV6-5	-	TGTGCCAGCAGGGGGTGGGAAGCTTTCTTT	CASRGWEAFF
-	TRBJ2-7	TRBV19	-	TGTGCCAGTACCAGTAAGGGGGCGGGGGAATCCTACGAGCAGTACTTC	CASTSKGAGESYEQYF
-	TRBJ1-1	TRBV25-1	-	TGTGCCAGCAGCCGAATTGACGGGCTTGGGGTAGCTTTCTTT	CASSRIDGLGVAFF
-	TRBJ2-5	TRBV11-2	-	TGTGCCAGCAGCTTAGATGGACAGACCCAAGAGACCCAGTACTTC	CASSLDGQTQETQYF
-	TRBJ1-2	TRBV9	-	TGTGCCAGCAGCGTTGACTCTAACTATGGCTACACCTTC	CASSVDSNYGYTF
-	TRBJ2-7	TRBV4-3	TRBD1	TGCGCCAGCAGCCAAGGACAGGGGGCCTCCTACGAGCAGTACTTC	CASSQGQGASYEQYF
-	TRBJ1-2	TRBV7-2	-	TGTGCCAGCAGCTTAGGTGGGCGGGTTTCAGTCTATGGCTACACCTTC	CASSLGGRVSVYGYTF
-	TRBJ2-7	TRBV7-2	-	TGTGCCAGCAGCCCACAGGGTTTGAGCTCCTACGAGCAGTACTTC	CASSPQGLSSYEQYF
-	TRBJ1-1	TRBV29-1	TRBD1	TGCAGCGTTTCTCGACAGGGTGAAGAAGCTTTCTTT	CSVSRQGEEAFF
once	TRBJ1-2	TRBV18	TRBD1	TGTGCCAGCTCCCCCAGGGACAGGGGTGGAGTAGAAGGCTACACCTTC	CASSPRDRGGVEGYTF
-	TRBJ2-1	TRBV6-6	-	TGTGCCAGCAGCCCGACCCGACCCACTTACAATGAGCAGTTCTTC	CASSPTRPTYNEQFF
-	TRBJ2-5	TRBV7-8	-	TGTGCCAGCAGCTTCCCAAGAGGTGGACAGACCCAAGGGACCCAGTACTTC	CASSFPRGGQTQGTQYF
few	TRBJ2-2	TRBV5-4	-	TGTGCCAGCAGCCTTGGCGGGAACACCGGGGAGCTGTTTTTT	CASSLGGNTGELFF
-	TRBJ1-2	TRBV19	-	TGTGCCAGTAGTATCGGAGTATGGGGTGGCTACACCTTC	CASSIGVWGGYTF
-	TRBJ2-1	TRBV27	TRBD1	TGTGCCAGCACCAGGACAGGGGGTAAAGGGTTAAATGAGCAGTTCTTC	CASTRTGGKGLNEQFF
-	TRBJ1-3	TRBV6-6	-	TGTGCCAGCAGTTACCAGCTTGGCGCGTCTGGAAACACCATATATTTT	CASSYQLGASGNTIYF
-	TRBJ1-2	TRBV19	-	TGTGCCAGTAGTACAACGGACGGGGGGTATGGCTACACCTTC	CASSTTDGGYGYTF
-	TRBJ1-2	TRBV19	TRBD1	TGTGCCAGTACTACAGGGGATATTATCTATGGCTACACCTTC	CASTTGDIIYGYTF
-	TRBJ2-7	TRBV6-5	-	TGTGCCAGCAGTTCCATCGGGTACGAGCAGTACTTC	CASSSIGYEQYF
-	TRBJ1-4	TRBV6-5	-	TGTGCCAGCAGTTACTCGCAGGGGCGACAGGAAAAACTGTTTTTT	CASSYSQGRQEKLFF
-	TRBJ2-7	TRBV2	TRBD1	TGTGCCAGCAGTAGGGACAGGGTCAGAGAGCAGTACTTC	CASSRDRVREQYF
-	TRBJ2-7	TRBV7-9	TRBD1	TGTGCCAGCAGTTGGGTTATCGGGACAGGGGGCTACGAGCAGTACTTC	CASSWVIGTGGYEQYF
once	TRBJ1-6	TRBV27	TRBD1	TGTGCCAGCAGTTCTCCCACAGGGGGGAGCTCCTATAATTCACCCCTCCACTTT	CASSSPTGGSSYNSPLHF
-	TRBJ1-1	TRBV2	-	TGTGCCAGCAGTGAATTCGGCAAAAACACTGAAGCTTTCTTT	CASSEFGKNTEAFF
-	TRBJ2-1	TRBV7-9	TRBD2	TGTGCCAGCAGCTTCCGACTAGCGGGGGGTAATGAGCAGTTCTTC	CASSFRLAGGNEQFF
-	TRBJ1-6	TRBV27	-	TGTGCCAGCCGGTTGGGGGCCGCACCCCTCCACTTT	CASRLGAAPLHF
-	TRBJ1-5	TRBV2	-	TGTGCCAGCAGTGAAGCGGGCGTCAGGGGCAGTCAGCCCCAGCATTTT	CASSEAGVRGSQPQHF
-	TRBJ1-2	TRBV7-9	-	TGTGCCAGCAGCTTCAACCCCGGATTCACCTTC	CASSFNPGFTF
-	TRBJ1-1	TRBV27	-	TGTGCCAGCAACGGGGGGCGTATGAACACTGAAGCTTTCTTT	CASNGGRMNTEAFF
-	TRBJ1-4	TRBV18	TRBD1	TGTGCCAGCTTACGACAGGGTTCGGGTAATGAAAAACTGTTTTTT	CASLRQGSGNEKLFF
-	TRBJ1-4	TRBV11-3	-	TGTGCCAGCAGCGCGGGTGTCACTAATGAAAAACTGTTTTTT	CASSAGVTNEKLFF